The present T cell receptor (beta chain) was sequenced within a study of blood T cell repertoires in COVID-19. V was shortened by 0 bases and J by 4 bases, with 13 bases between the two germline ends. There are 15 residues in the CDR3. Per the germline V gene, CDR1 is SGHRS and CDR2 is YFSETQ. Individuals drawn from around 24 US areas were about 18 to 90 years old. In the source study's methods: Counts of nucleated cells, estimated from reference gene primer amplification, were obtained. Clones were read by immunoSEQ multiplex PCR, and TCRdb kept only the in-frame ones, dropping some. Clone size and V and J calls were adopted from that table, with D and trimming inferred from the DNA. Of 200,000 to 300,000 clones in the sample, roughly 86% were seen once.

This chain uses TRBV5-1 with TRBJ1-2, with D perhaps TRBD1 (6 bases). The source of this sequence is a woman aged 25-40 years with acute COVID-19. Sequencing input: PBMCs or T cells enriched from blood (not recorded which). CDR3 in DNA: TGCGCCAGCAGCTTGGGCAGGGGACGGGGCTATGGCTACACCTTC. The encoded protein is CASSLGRGRGYGYTF.